This TCR beta chain stems from a study of prognosis after radiotherapy for stage I lung cancer. The genomic DNA TCR beta CDR3 region underwent two rounds of multiplex PCR. Primers were specific to each TRBV and TRBJ gene in first-round PCR. TCRdb reanalysed the multiplex PCR reads using MiXCR and keeps one entry per CDR3 protein. The sample shows around 59,000 distinct CDR3 sequences, about 25% of them seen only once. Regarding the study as a whole: Patients who developed distant metastases had lower Shannon entropy after stereotactic body radiation therapy.

The V gene's germline CDR1 is SGHNT and CDR2 YYREEE (reference sequence). The CDR3 has 16 amino acids. Trimming took 4 bases from V and 5 from J, leaving 22 bases between them. This clonotype was seen at least ten times. Its antigen is not identified. This sequence was found in a donor aged 50 or older with non-small cell lung cancer. The rearrangement links TRBV5-4 to TRBJ2-7; either TRBD1 or TRBD2 may fit D (5 bases each). Material: PBMCs, obtained before or after stereotactic body radiation therapy (not recorded which). CDR3 sequence: CASSPGAHGSGDEQYF. CDR3 nucleotides: TGTGCCAGCAGCCCCGGGGCCCACGGATCAGGAGACGAGCAGTACTTC.